What follows are 11 T cell receptor beta chains derived from one specimen sequenced in a study of blood T cell repertoires in COVID-19. This table comes from immunoSEQ multiplex PCR, and its TCRdb copy is limited to in-frame clones, with some not included. The table shows about 82,000 clones, with approximately 80% occurring only once. The sequenced material came from peripheral blood. The receptors originated from an elderly man with acute or convalescent COVID-19.

This clone is a singleton in its sample. V is TRBV6-2 or TRBV6-3 and J is TRBJ2-7; 7 bases are shared with TRBD1. V shed 2 bases, J shed 4 bases, and the junction held 8 bases outside the gene matches. This CDR3 contains 15 residues. Germline CDR1 is MNHEY and CDR2 is SVGEGT. In nucleotides, the CDR3 is TGTGCCAGCAGTTACCCGAGGGACAGTTCGTACGAGCAGTACTTC. Amino acid sequence: CASSYPRDSSYEQYF.

The chain carries TRBV3-1 (or the pseudogene TRBV3-2) and TRBJ2-7; 10 bases are shared with TRBD1. The CDR3 sequence is 14 residues long. V was pared by 4 bases and J by 3 bases, with 3 bases of the junction left unmatched. Germline V gives CDR1 LGHDT, CDR2 YNNKEL (reference sequence). The CDR3 DNA follows: TGTGCCAGCAGCCCCGGGACAGGGGTCTACGAGCAGTACTTC. Translation: CASSPGTGVYEQYF.

This sequence joins TRBV7-9 and TRBJ2-3; TRBD2 matches 7 bases. In germline, CDR1 is SEHNR, CDR2 FQNEAQ (reference sequence). Trimming at V came to 2 bases and at J to 6 bases, leaving 5 bases not matched to a gene. The CDR3 has 14 residues. The DNA for the CDR3 is TGTGCCAGCAGCTTACGCACTAGCGAGGATACGCAGTATTTT. Protein sequence: CASSLRTSEDTQYF.

The J gene is TRBJ2-5, the V gene TRBV18; the match to TRBD1 covers 9 bases. V was pared by 4 bases and J by 3 bases, with 3 bases of the junction left unmatched. CDR1 and CDR2 (germline): KGHSH, LQKENI. The CDR3 length is 14 residues. The CDR3: CASSLGQGKETQYF. For the CDR3, the DNA is TGTGCCAGCTCACTAGGACAGGGGAAAGAGACCCAGTACTTC.

J is TRBJ2-5 and V is TRBV18, with 8 nucleotides matching TRBD1. V lost 5 bases to trimming and J lost 5 bases; unmatched junction nucleotides: 7. Germline loops: CDR1 KGHSH, CDR2 LQKENI. The CDR3 has 14 amino acids. Written as DNA, the CDR3 is TGTGCCAGCTCAAAGACAGGGGAGCGGGAGACCCAGTACTTC. This sequence encodes CASSKTGERETQYF. Full variable domain (missing parts from reference TRBV18 and TRBJ2-5): NAGVMQNPRHLVRRRGQEARLRCSPMKGHSHVYWYRQLPEEGLKFMVYLQKENIIDESGMPKERFSAEFPKEGPSILRIQQVVRGDSAAYFCASSKTGERETQYFGPGTRLLVL.

The chain has TRBV19 and TRBJ2-3; weak D call: TRBD1 (6 bases). CDR1 is LNHDA and CDR2 is SQIVND in the germline V gene (reference sequence). Trimming left V 7 bases short and J 8 bases short, with 19 bases between. This CDR3 spans 14 amino acids. In nucleotides, the CDR3 is TGTGCCAGTACAGGGGCGTCCCTGACCCGTACGCAGTATTTT. Protein: CASTGASLTRTQYF.

This chain links TRBV5-1 with TRBJ1-1; D is uncertain. There are 14 residues in the CDR3. Trimming removed 1 base at V and 2 bases at J, with 9 bases between. CDR1 and CDR2 from the germline V gene are SGHRS and YFSETQ. CDR3 loop: CASSLRQGNTEAFF. In DNA form, the CDR3 reads TGCGCCAGCAGCTTGAGACAAGGAAACACTGAAGCTTTCTTT.

The rearrangement joins TRBV7-9 to TRBJ2-5; 8 nucleotides agree with TRBD1. The CDR3 spans 12 residues. The J segment lost 9 bases and the V segment lost 5 bases, leaving 5 bases of the junction unmatched. The germline V gene has CDR1 SEHNR and CDR2 FQNEAQ (reference sequence). The CDR3 region is CASSVLQGAQYF. In nucleotides, the CDR3 is TGTGCCAGCAGCGTTTTACAGGGGGCCCAGTACTTC. The variable domain in full, with the rest retrieved from reference TRBV7-9 and TRBJ2-5, is DTGVSQNPRHKITKRGQNVTFRCDPISEHNRLYWYRQTLGQGPEFLTYFQNEAQLEKSRLLSDRFSAERPKGSFSTLEIQRTEQGDSAMYLCASSVLQGAQYFGPGTRLLVL.

This CDR3 reads CASSLWGLAGAGANVLTF. CDR3 DNA sequence: TGTGCCAGCAGCTTATGGGGGCTAGCGGGAGCTGGGGCCAACGTCCTGACTTTC. The chain joins TRBV7-6 to TRBJ2-6, with 10 positions matching TRBD2. The CDR3 extends over 18 amino acids. Per germline, CDR1 SGHVS and CDR2 FNYEAQ. V shed 2 bases and J 2 bases; nucleotides not matched to a gene: 6.

This clone has at least ten counts. The chain employs TRBV19 and TRBJ1-5; no reliable D call. Germline V CDR1 and CDR2: LNHDA, SQIVND (reference sequence). V dropped 1 base and J dropped 0 bases, with 16 bases sitting between them. The CDR3 runs to 18 residues. The CDR3 here is CASSIARAGRYSNQPQHF. The CDR3 DNA reads as TGTGCCAGTAGTATAGCTCGGGCGGGGAGGTATAGCAATCAGCCCCAGCATTTT.

The chain carries TRBV27 and TRBJ2-7; a possible D gene is TRBD1 (6 bases). CDR3 length: 14 amino acids. Germline V gives CDR1 MNHEY, CDR2 SMNVEV (reference sequence). V lost 5 bases to trimming and J lost 3 bases, with 14 bases between them. The CDR3, as DNA: TGTGCCAGCAGTCGGACAGTCCTTCTCTACGAGCAGTACTTC. Its protein product is CASSRTVLLYEQYF.